This T cell receptor beta chain was found in a study of OX40 agonist ivuxolimab in advanced cancers. Study outcomes and limitations: Some patients who did not respond also had low normalized T-cell clonal expansion.

As concerns this clone: Its antigen is unknown.

The CDR3 has 9 amino acids. Libraries were prepared by immunoSEQ multiplex PCR; TCRdb keeps only in-frame clonotypes and omits some of them. The data hold 30,000 to 50,000 clones, with about 89% observed a single time. The chain employs TRBV21-1 and TRBJ1-5. TRBV21-1 counts as a pseudogene. The specimen comprised CD4+ or CD8+ T cells sorted from blood, sampled in a trial of the OX40 agonist ivuxolimab. The sequence was obtained from an adult with an advanced solid tumor such as melanoma, head and neck, liver or kidney cancer. In DNA form, the CDR3 reads TGTGCCAGCGGGGGGCCCCAGCATTTT. Protein sequence: CASGGPQHF.